This entry lists 13 T cell receptor beta chains sequenced from one sample in a study of early T cells in non-severe SARS-CoV-2 infection. TCRdb ran MiXCR on the 5' RACE reads and lists one entry per CDR3 protein. Altogether approximately 79,000 distinct CDR3 sequences are present, around 13% being singletons, with the ten largest covering 1.1%. The sequencing sample was made of whole blood. These receptors were obtained from an adult who was a healthcare worker with PCR-confirmed SARS-CoV-2 infection or an uninfected control (not recorded which).

The chain joins TRBV29-1 to TRBJ1-1; 7 nucleotides match TRBD1. Germline assignment: CDR1 SQVTM and CDR2 ANQGSEA. The CDR3 is 11 residues long. Trimming at V came to 6 bases and at J to 5 bases, leaving 3 bases not matched to a gene. CDR3 amino acids: CSVPGGTEAFF. CDR3 DNA: TGCAGCGTCCCAGGGGGGACTGAAGCTTTCTTT.

The table lists this clonotype with many counts. The chain carries TRBV27 and TRBJ1-1; 8 bases align to TRBD1. Per the germline V gene, CDR1 is MNHEY and CDR2 is SMNVEV (reference sequence). V shed 4 bases, J shed 11 bases, and the junction held 15 bases outside the gene matches. The CDR3 length is 15 residues. CDR3 amino acids: CASSSNGQGGMYAFF. The CDR3 DNA reads as TGTGCCAGCAGTTCCAACGGACAGGGAGGCATGTATGCTTTCTTT.

The CDR3, as DNA: TGTGCCAGCAGCTTAGTGTGGACTAGTTCCTACGAGCAGTACTTC. It codes for CASSLVWTSSYEQYF. The rearrangement links TRBV7-8 to TRBJ2-7; 7 bases fit TRBD2. The CDR3 sequence is 15 residues long. Germline-derived CDR1 and CDR2 are SGHVS and FQNEAQ. The trim removed 1 base at V and 1 base at J, leaving 4 bases unmatched.

The table lists this clonotype with many counts. The chain combines TRBV7-9 with TRBJ1-1, with 7 bases identical to TRBD1. This CDR3 has 13 amino acids. Germline lookup yields CDR1 SEHNR and CDR2 FQNEAQ (reference sequence). The junction had 2 bases not matched to a gene; V was cut back by 2 bases and J by 5 bases. This CDR3 is CASSLKGATEAFF. The CDR3 DNA reads TGTGCCAGCAGCTTAAAGGGGGCTACTGAAGCTTTCTTT.

At least ten counts were recorded for this clonotype. The chain links TRBV11-2 to TRBJ2-1, with D perhaps matching TRBD2 (6 bases). This CDR3 is 13 amino acids long. Per the germline V gene, CDR1 is SGHAT and CDR2 is FQNNGV. Trimming cost V 5 bases and J 7 bases, with 12 bases left between them. CDR3 nucleotides: TGTGCCAGCAGCCCCGGACGGGGGAATGAGCAGTTCTTC. Protein product: CASSPGRGNEQFF.

At least ten counts were recorded for this clonotype. This chain joins TRBV25-1 and TRBJ1-2; D call uncertain. The germline V and J ends were trimmed by 10 bases and 6 bases, with 18 bases remaining between them. The CDR3 sequence is 13 residues long. Germline values: CDR1 MGHDK, CDR2 SYGVNS. Here the CDR3 reads CATLGGKGNGYTF. CDR3 in DNA: TGTGCCACCCTTGGTGGGAAGGGCAATGGCTACACCTTC.

This clonotype appeared many times. This sequence joins TRBV19 and TRBJ2-5, with D possibly called TRBD1 or TRBD2 (5 bases each). The germline V and J ends were trimmed by 3 bases and 2 bases, with 10 bases remaining between them. The CDR3 is 14 residues long. The germline gives CDR1 LNHDA, CDR2 SQIVND (reference sequence). CDR3 amino acids: CASSMGDGQETQYF. The CDR3 DNA is TGTGCCAGTAGTATGGGGGACGGTCAAGAGACCCAGTACTTC.

The V call is TRBV5-1, the J call TRBJ1-1; no clear D. Germline V CDR1 and CDR2: SGHRS, YFSETQ. This CDR3 spans 15 amino acids. Trimming took off 0 bases at V and 2 bases at J, with 11 bases between the two ends. CDR3: CASSLGSARNTEAFF. The CDR3 DNA follows: TGCGCCAGCAGCTTGGGGTCAGCGCGTAACACTGAAGCTTTCTTT.

This clonotype was seen only a few times. V usage is TRBV12-3 or TRBV12-4 and J usage is TRBJ2-7, with TRBD1 as a possible D gene (6 bases). V was cut by 3 bases and J by 5 bases, with 14 bases left in between. The CDR3 is 14 residues long. The CDR3 protein is CASSLSQGSNEQYF. CDR3 DNA sequence: TGTGCCAGCAGTTTGTCCCAGGGGAGCAACGAGCAGTACTTC.

This clonotype was counted ten times or more. The genes are TRBV11-2 and TRBJ2-1; 12 positions match TRBD2. After removal of 5 bases from V and 4 bases from J, the junction contained 3 bases not matched to a gene. Germline assignment: CDR1 SGHAT and CDR2 FQNNGV. The CDR3 sequence is 15 residues long. The CDR3 here is CASSQGLAGYNEQFF. In DNA form, the CDR3 reads TGTGCCAGCAGCCAAGGACTAGCGGGGTACAATGAGCAGTTCTTC.

The CDR3 is CASSPAGNEQYF. CDR3 nucleotides: TGTGCCAGTAGTCCCGCGGGAAACGAGCAGTACTTC. The chain links TRBV19 to TRBJ2-7; weak D call: TRBD2 (6 bases). CDR1 and CDR2 (germline): LNHDA, SQIVND (reference sequence). The CDR3 has 12 amino acids. Trimming removed 5 bases from V and 5 bases from J, with 10 bases in between.

This clonotype was observed at least ten times. This chain uses TRBV29-1 with TRBJ2-5; weak D call: TRBD1 (6 bases). V was shortened by 4 bases and J by 5 bases, with 14 bases between the two germline ends. CDR1 and CDR2 from the germline V gene are SQVTM and ANQGSEA. The CDR3 totals 13 residues. Written as DNA, the CDR3 is TGCAGCGTTGTGGTAACAGGGTCGGAGACCCAGTACTTC. It yields the protein CSVVVTGSETQYF.

This clonotype has only a few counts. This rearrangement joins TRBV18 to TRBJ2-2, with 7 bases identical to TRBD1. The CDR3 totals 15 residues. Germline trimming cut 3 bases from V and 0 bases from J; bases unmatched to any gene: 1. Germline assignment: CDR1 KGHSH and CDR2 LQKENI. The CDR3 DNA is TGTGCCAGCTCACCGGGACAGTCGAACACCGGGGAGCTGTTTTTT. Protein product: CASSPGQSNTGELFF.